This T cell receptor beta chain was identified in a study of CD8+ T cells in alopecia areata. Patients with alopecia areata provided lesional scalp punch biopsies as well as peripheral blood. It was from PBMCs that CD4+ and CD8+ T cells were sorted. Trimming removed 0 bases from V and 5 bases from J; junction bases left unmatched: 5. The CDR3 has 15 residues. Germline V gene sequence: CDR1 SGDLS, CDR2 YYNGEE. In each case, RNA was isolated and then reverse transcribed into cDNA as the sequencing template. Some clones are missing from TCRdb's copy, which holds only in-frame ones; the method was immunoSEQ multiplex PCR. This table has 120,000 or so clones, roughly 50% appearing once.

The clonotype was recovered from a human donor with alopecia areata. The rearrangement joins TRBV9 to TRBJ2-7; TRBD2 agrees at 10 bases. Sequencing was done on a sample of NKG2D-low CD8+ T cells sorted from blood. CDR3 DNA: TGTGCCAGCAGCGTAGAGGCTAGCGGGAGTAACGAGCAGTACTTC. The encoded protein is CASSVEASGSNEQYF. The variable domain in full, completed from reference TRBV9 and TRBJ2-7, reads DSGVTQTPKHLITATGQRVTLRCSPRSGDLSVYWYQQSLDQGLQFLIQYYNGEERAKGNILERFSAQQFPDLHSELNLSSLELGDSALYFCASSVEASGSNEQYFGPGTRLTVT.